Listed below are T cell receptor beta chains from one sample, sequenced in a study of T cells in Graves' hyperthyroidism and ophthalmopathy. MiXCR was run by TCRdb on the multiplex PCR reads, yielding one entry per CDR3 protein. The sample has 800,000 or so distinct CDR3 sequences, 38% seen once. Sequenced material: blood. All receptors come from a man aged 18 to 29 with Graves' hyperthyroidism. The CDR3 runs from the conserved cysteine through the conserved F or W. Fields, in order: J gene, D gene, V gene, clone size, CDR3 DNA, CDR3 protein. D genes are given only for firm matches. The size entry is marked missing in some rows and otherwise reads once, few, many or a size class.

J gene: TRBJ1-2; D gene: -; V gene: TRBV20-1; clone size: many; CDR3 DNA: TGCAGTGCGACCGGAGCTAACTATGGCTACACCTTC; CDR3 protein: CSATGANYGYTF
J gene: TRBJ2-7; D gene: TRBD1; V gene: TRBV7-2; clone size: -; CDR3 DNA: TGTGCCAGCAGCATGGGACAGGGGTTCTACGAGCAGTACTTC; CDR3 protein: CASSMGQGFYEQYF
J gene: TRBJ1-5; D gene: -; V gene: TRBV20-1; clone size: -; CDR3 DNA: TGCAGTGCCTCCCAAGGGGGTGGCTTCCCCAATCAGCCCCAGCATTTT; CDR3 protein: CSASQGGGFPNQPQHF
J gene: TRBJ1-1; D gene: -; V gene: TRBV2; clone size: -; CDR3 DNA: TGTGCCAGCTTTCAGGGGAGATCTGAAGCTTTCTTT; CDR3 protein: CASFQGRSEAFF
J gene: TRBJ2-7; D gene: -; V gene: TRBV29-1; clone size: -; CDR3 DNA: TGCAGCTCGGGTCCCTCCTACGAGCAGTACTTC; CDR3 protein: CSSGPSYEQYF
J gene: TRBJ1-1; D gene: -; V gene: TRBV5-5; clone size: -; CDR3 DNA: TGTGCCAGCAGCCCATTAGAGGGACTCGGCGCATTTGAAGCTTTCTTT; CDR3 protein: CASSPLEGLGAFEAFF
J gene: TRBJ1-4; D gene: -; V gene: TRBV15; clone size: many; CDR3 DNA: TGTGCCACCAGCAGAGAGGAACTCGAGGGAGAAAAACTGTTTTTT; CDR3 protein: CATSREELEGEKLFF
J gene: TRBJ2-7; D gene: -; V gene: TRBV6-2/TRBV6-3; clone size: -; CDR3 DNA: TGTGCCAGCAGTTACACCGGGTCTAGAGAAGAGCAGTACTTC; CDR3 protein: CASSYTGSREEQYF
J gene: TRBJ2-7; D gene: -; V gene: TRBV5-8; clone size: few; CDR3 DNA: TGTGCCAGCAGCCCTTCGACCCCGGGCGAGCAGTACTTC; CDR3 protein: CASSPSTPGEQYF
J gene: TRBJ2-7; D gene: TRBD1; V gene: TRBV7-2; clone size: -; CDR3 DNA: TGTGCCAGCAGCCCCCCAGGGGGCCTATACGAGCAGTACTTC; CDR3 protein: CASSPPGGLYEQYF
J gene: TRBJ2-7; D gene: TRBD1; V gene: TRBV2; clone size: -; CDR3 DNA: TGTGCCAGCCGCTTCGGGACAGTTTACGAGCAGTACTTC; CDR3 protein: CASRFGTVYEQYF
J gene: TRBJ2-7; D gene: TRBD2; V gene: TRBV20-1; clone size: -; CDR3 DNA: TGCAGTGCTAGAAAGGCGACTAGCGGGATTCCGTACGAGCAGTACTTC; CDR3 protein: CSARKATSGIPYEQYF
J gene: TRBJ2-7; D gene: -; V gene: TRBV20-1; clone size: -; CDR3 DNA: TGCAGTGCTAGAGTGGGGCAGTACTTC; CDR3 protein: CSARVGQYF
J gene: TRBJ2-7; D gene: TRBD1; V gene: TRBV25-1; clone size: -; CDR3 DNA: TGTGCCAGCAGTTCGACGTGGGACATTGGGACATCGGACAGGGGAAGCTACGAGCAGTACTTC; CDR3 protein: CASSSTWDIGTSDRGSYEQYF
J gene: TRBJ2-7; D gene: -; V gene: TRBV7-6; clone size: few; CDR3 DNA: TGTGCCAGCAGCTTTAGGGACGACGAGCAGTACTTC; CDR3 protein: CASSFRDDEQYF
J gene: TRBJ2-7; D gene: -; V gene: TRBV10-3; clone size: many; CDR3 DNA: TGTGCCATCGGGCCAAACGTCTCCTACGAGCAGTACTTC; CDR3 protein: CAIGPNVSYEQYF
J gene: TRBJ1-5; D gene: -; V gene: TRBV19; clone size: -; CDR3 DNA: TGTGCCAGTACCCGCACAACGGGCTATAGCAATCAGCCCCAGCATTTT; CDR3 protein: CASTRTTGYSNQPQHF
J gene: TRBJ2-3; D gene: TRBD2; V gene: TRBV29-1; clone size: -; CDR3 DNA: TGCAGCGCTCGGACTAGCGGGAGTCGCACAGATACGCAGTATTTT; CDR3 protein: CSARTSGSRTDTQYF